These 21 T cell receptor beta chains were sequenced from one sample in a study of blood T cell repertoires in COVID-19 (dated by TCRdb to 2018 to 2020). The library was produced with the immunoSEQ multiplex PCR assay. TCRdb re-hosts the immuneACCESS table, in-frame sequences only. Its copies lack some clones; in the studies checked, an unresolved V gene accounts for under half of them, and the cause for the rest is not known. The sample table contains about 47,000 clones; only one count was recorded for around 90% of them. Of the sample, 3% to 3.5% is held by the ten largest clones. Sequences were obtained from peripheral blood. The receptors shown here come from a man aged 45 to 65 with active COVID-19.

The gene calls are TRBV7-9 and TRBJ2-1, with a tentative D call TRBD2 (6 bases). The CDR3 is made up of 14 amino acids. Per the germline V gene, CDR1 is SEHNR and CDR2 is FQNEAQ (reference sequence). V lost 5 bases and J lost 0, with 8 bases in between. The CDR3 nucleotides are TGTGCCAGCAGCGCCGGGGGCTCCTACAATGAGCAGTTCTTC. Translation: CASSAGGSYNEQFF.

This rearrangement joins TRBV7-9 to TRBJ2-1; TRBD1 is a possible D gene (6 bases). Germline V gene data show CDR1 as SEHNR and CDR2 as FQNEAQ (reference sequence). The CDR3 runs 15 residues. The V end lost 1 base, the J end lost 2 bases, and 9 bases lay between the germline ends. This CDR3 is CASSLGTGPYNEQFF. Written as DNA, the CDR3 is TGTGCCAGCAGCTTAGGTACAGGGCCCTACAATGAGCAGTTCTTC.

The J gene is TRBJ1-4, the V gene TRBV6-5; 8 bases map to TRBD1. Germline CDR1 is MNHEY and CDR2 is SVGAGI. CDR3 length: 11 residues. The CDR3 spells CARTGREKLFF. Here the CDR3 DNA reads TGTGCTAGGACAGGGAGGGAAAAACTGTTTTTT.

This clone has only a few counts. The chain links TRBV5-1 to TRBJ1-2; 10 nucleotides align to TRBD1. From germline, CDR1 is SGHRS and CDR2 YFSETQ. The J segment lost 9 bases and the V segment lost 4 bases, leaving 9 bases of the junction unmatched. This CDR3 comprises 14 residues. The chain's CDR3 is CASSPGGTGDSYTF. CDR3 in DNA: TGCGCCAGCAGCCCCGGGGGGACAGGGGATAGCTACACCTTC.

The chain uses TRBV4-1 and TRBJ1-5, with D possibly being TRBD1 (6 bases). The CDR3 sequence is 14 residues long. Trimming shortened V by 8 bases and J by 7 bases, and 18 bases separated the two germline ends. In germline, CDR1 is MGHRA, CDR2 YSYEKL. The CDR3 DNA sequence: TGCGCCAGCGCTGAAGGGGGGGTTTGGCAGCCCCAGCATTTT. Protein product: CASAEGGVWQPQHF.

This clone occurred a few times. The rearrangement links TRBV2 to TRBJ2-2, with D perhaps TRBD1 (6 bases). CDR1 and CDR2 (germline): SNHLY, FYNNEI. The V and J ends lost 6 bases and 3 bases respectively, with 11 bases between them. The CDR3 covers 14 residues. CDR3 sequence reads: CASREDRYTGELFF. CDR3 sequence (DNA): TGTGCCAGCAGGGAGGACAGATACACCGGGGAGCTGTTTTTT.

This sequence joins TRBV27 and TRBJ1-2, with 11 bases fitting TRBD1. The germline gives CDR1 MNHEY, CDR2 SMNVEV (reference sequence). V was pared by 8 bases and J by 2 bases, with 7 bases of the junction left unmatched. CDR3 size: 15 residues. The CDR3 spells CASRGDRGTNYGYTF. DNA for the CDR3: TGTGCCAGCCGGGGGGACAGGGGGACGAACTATGGCTACACCTTC.

The chain couples TRBV7-2 to TRBJ2-3; 15 bases align to TRBD2. The CDR3 runs 18 residues. J gave up 4 bases and V 1 base, and 6 bases lay outside the gene matches. Per germline, CDR1 SGHTA and CDR2 FQGNSA. The CDR3 nucleotides are TGTGCCAGCAGCTTAGAGTTGGGACTAGCGGGGGGCTCAGATACGCAGTATTTT. It codes for CASSLELGLAGGSDTQYF.

Here the CDR3 reads CASSPGTLDTQYF. CDR3 DNA: TGTGCCAGCTCACCGGGGACTTTAGATACGCAGTATTTT. This sequence joins TRBV18 and TRBJ2-3; perhaps TRBD2 as D (6 bases). V gave up 3 bases and J gave up 5 bases, with 9 bases separating them. CDR1 is KGHSH and CDR2 is LQKENI in the germline V gene. This CDR3 is 13 amino acids long.

Comments on this clone: Its ends do not fully match the called genes, so a read error is possible. The rearrangement uses TRBV14 and TRBJ2-1; 7 bases are shared with TRBD1. CDR3 length: 17 amino acids. Germline V gene sequence: CDR1 SGHDN, CDR2 FVKESK. CDR3 DNA: TGTGTCAGCAGCCCTAGGACCGAGGGGGCCTCCTACAATGAGCAGTTCTTC. Its protein product is CVSSPRTEGASYNEQFF.

The rearrangement uses TRBV7-9 and TRBJ2-1; TRBD2 matches 8 bases. Germline CDR1 is SEHNR and CDR2 is FQNEAQ (reference sequence). This CDR3 contains 14 residues. V shed 4 bases, J shed 9 bases, and the junction held 8 bases outside the gene matches. CDR3 amino acids: CASSSKRERTEQFF. The CDR3, as DNA: TGTGCCAGCAGCTCCAAGCGGGAGCGCACTGAGCAGTTCTTC.

This sequence joins TRBV5-1 and TRBJ2-5; 7 bases are shared with TRBD2. This CDR3 has 15 amino acids. Trimming cost V 4 bases and J 5 bases; bases outside gene matches: 11. CDR1 SGHRS and CDR2 YFSETQ come from the germline V gene. The CDR3 region has the DNA TGCGCCAGCAGCAGAATAGCGGGTCTTGGGGAGACCCAGTACTTC. It codes for CASSRIAGLGETQYF. The complete variable domain, with remaining parts taken from reference TRBV5-1 and TRBJ2-5, reads KAGVTQTPRYLIKTRGQQVTLSCSPISGHRSVSWYQQTPGQGLQFLFEYFSETQRNKGNFPGRFSGRQFSNSRSEMNVSTLELGDSALYLCASSRIAGLGETQYFGPGTRLLVL.

In nucleotides, the CDR3 is TGTGCCAGCAGAGGGAGCCTAGTCTATCAGCCCCAGCATTTT. Translation: CASRGSLVYQPQHF. The chain is built from TRBV28 and TRBJ1-5, with D unclear. V lost 6 bases and J lost 5, with 14 bases in between. Germline CDR1 is MDHEN and CDR2 is SYDVKM. The CDR3 loop spans 14 amino acids.

Written as DNA, the CDR3 is TGTGCCAGCTCACGGGGGTTAGACAGGGGGAACACTGAAGCTTTCTTT. Protein product: CASSRGLDRGNTEAFF. The genes are TRBV18 and TRBJ1-1, with TRBD1 identical over 8 bases. Germline assignment: CDR1 KGHSH and CDR2 LQKENI. V shed 4 bases and J 1 base; nucleotides not matched to a gene: 8. The CDR3 runs 16 residues.

The V call is TRBV6-5, the J call TRBJ1-2; unclear D gene. The V gene's germline CDR1 is MNHEY and CDR2 SVGAGI. Trimming took off 6 bases at V and 0 bases at J, with 8 bases between the two ends. The CDR3 runs to 13 residues. The CDR3 is CASSRGANYGYTF. The CDR3 DNA reads TGTGCCAGCAGCCGCGGGGCTAACTATGGCTACACCTTC.

On this clone itself: Compared with germline, one end of the junction differs, possibly owing to a read error. V gene TRBV6-2 or TRBV6-3 combines with J gene TRBJ2-7; weak D call: TRBD2 (6 bases). The CDR3 spans 14 residues. From germline, CDR1 is MNHEY and CDR2 SVGEGT. CDR3 protein: CASSLQRPGAEAFF. DNA of the CDR3: TGTGCCAGCAGTTTACAAAGGCCGGGAGCTGAAGCCTTCTTC.

The chain uses TRBV12-3 or TRBV12-4 and TRBJ2-5; D is ambiguous. The CDR3 is 12 residues long. CDR3 loop: CASGLVKETQYF. CDR3 sequence (DNA): TGTGCGTCGGGTCTCGTTAAAGAGACCCAGTACTTC.

The rearrangement joins TRBV18 to TRBJ2-7; TRBD2 aligns across 10 bases. The V and J ends lost 5 bases and 0 bases, in that order; junction bases with no gene match: 4. Germline loops: CDR1 KGHSH, CDR2 LQKENI. CDR3 size: 15 residues. The CDR3 DNA sequence: TGTGCCAGCTCAGCCGGGACTAGCGTCTCCTACGAGCAGTACGTC. This translates into CASSAGTSVSYEQYV.

V is TRBV5-1 and J is TRBJ2-2; weak D call: TRBD2 (5 bases). Per germline, CDR1 SGHRS and CDR2 YFSETQ. The CDR3 is made up of 15 amino acids. Trimming removed 4 bases at V and 0 bases at J, with 10 bases between. CDR3 loop: CASSDGLSNTGELFF. The CDR3 DNA reads TGCGCCAGCAGCGACGGACTTTCGAACACCGGGGAGCTGTTTTTT. Full variable domain (remainder filled in from reference TRBV5-1 and TRBJ2-2): KAGVTQTPRYLIKTRGQQVTLSCSPISGHRSVSWYQQTPGQGLQFLFEYFSETQRNKGNFPGRFSGRQFSNSRSEMNVSTLELGDSALYLCASSDGLSNTGELFFGEGSRLTVL.

This chain links TRBV13 with TRBJ2-4; TRBD2 is a possible D gene (5 bases). The CDR3 covers 17 residues. The V gene's germline CDR1 is PRHDT and CDR2 FYEKMQ (reference sequence). The V end lost 4 bases, the J end lost 0 bases, and 16 bases lay between the germline ends. CDR3 sequence reads: CASSSVMAGVAKNIQYF. The CDR3, as DNA: TGTGCCAGCAGCTCCGTTATGGCCGGGGTAGCCAAAAACATTCAGTACTTC.

CDR3 nucleotide sequence: TGTGCCAGTAGGACGGTCGCCGGGGATCCATCACGGACCCAGTACTTC. Translated: CASRTVAGDPSRTQYF. V gene TRBV19 combines with J gene TRBJ2-5, with D perhaps matching TRBD2 (5 bases). The V end lost 6 bases, the J end lost 7 bases, and 24 bases lay between the germline ends. CDR3 size: 16 residues. Germline assignment: CDR1 LNHDA and CDR2 SQIVND (reference sequence).